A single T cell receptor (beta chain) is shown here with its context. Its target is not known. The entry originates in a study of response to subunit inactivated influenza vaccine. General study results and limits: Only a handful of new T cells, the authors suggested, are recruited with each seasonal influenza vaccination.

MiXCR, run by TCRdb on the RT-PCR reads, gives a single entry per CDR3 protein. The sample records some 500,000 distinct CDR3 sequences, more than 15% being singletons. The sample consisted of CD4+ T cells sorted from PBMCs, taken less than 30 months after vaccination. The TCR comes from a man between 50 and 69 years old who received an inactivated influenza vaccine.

The CDR3 region is CASSSRAGRYNTEAFF. The DNA for the CDR3 is TGTGCCAGCAGTTCCCGCGCCGGGAGATATAACACTGAAGCTTTCTTT. The V and J genes are TRBV28 and TRBJ1-1; D unresolved. The germline V gene encodes CDR1 MDHEN and CDR2 SYDVKM. The germline V and J ends were trimmed by 4 bases and 2 bases, with 17 bases remaining between them. The CDR3 spans 16 residues. Supplemented by reference TRBV28 and TRBJ1-1, the full variable domain reads DVKVTQSSRYLVKRTGEKVFLECVQDMDHENMFWYRQDPGLGLRLIYFSYDVKMKEKGDIPEGYSVSREKKERFSLILESASTNQTSMYLCASSSRAGRYNTEAFFGQGTRLTVV.